One sample yielded the 27 T cell receptor beta chains listed below, sequenced in a study of OX40 agonist ivuxolimab in advanced cancers. Sequenced by immunoSEQ multiplex PCR; TCRdb stores in-frame clones only, minus some. Here the sample spans roughly 86,000 clones, 80% to 95% being singletons. Material: CD4+ or CD8+ T cells sorted from blood, obtained in a trial of the OX40 agonist ivuxolimab. Receptors were obtained from an adult with an advanced solid tumor such as melanoma, head and neck, liver or kidney cancer.

This chain uses TRBV6-1 with TRBJ2-7; no clear D. V was shortened by 6 bases and J by 6 bases, with 12 bases between the two germline ends. Germline assignment: CDR1 MNHNS and CDR2 SASEGT. CDR3 length: 12 residues. The CDR3 DNA follows: TGTGCCAGCAGAGTCGTAAGAAGCGAGCAGTACTTC. Translated, it gives CASRVVRSEQYF.

The rearrangement uses TRBV28 and TRBJ1-5; 8 nucleotides match TRBD1. The CDR3 consists of 15 residues. V trimming: 1 base; J trimming: 10 bases; junction bases outside the gene matches: 9. Germline values: CDR1 MDHEN, CDR2 SYDVKM. The CDR3 DNA reads TGTGCCAGCAGTTTATATAGTCAGGGGGCGCGACCCCAGCATTTT. Amino acid sequence: CASSLYSQGARPQHF. Full variable domain (missing parts from reference TRBV28 and TRBJ1-5): DVKVTQSSRYLVKRTGEKVFLECVQDMDHENMFWYRQDPGLGLRLIYFSYDVKMKEKGDIPEGYSVSREKKERFSLILESASTNQTSMYLCASSLYSQGARPQHFGDGTRLSIL.

The CDR3 loop is CASSPGGGRYGELFF. The CDR3 coding sequence is TGTGCCAGCAGCCCCGGCGGCGGGAGGTACGGGGAGCTGTTTTTT. This rearrangement joins TRBV7-8 to TRBJ2-2; 8 bases are a match to TRBD2. J was trimmed by 7 bases and V by 5 bases; bases with no gene match: 9. CDR3 length: 15 residues. The germline V gene encodes CDR1 SGHVS and CDR2 FQNEAQ.

This sequence joins TRBV7-6 and TRBJ1-1; no reliable D call. This CDR3 spans 13 amino acids. CDR1 is SGHVS and CDR2 is FNYEAQ in the germline V gene. V was clipped by 1 base and J by 0 bases, with 3 bases between them. CDR3 in amino acids: CASSLDLNTEAFF. Written as DNA, the CDR3 is TGTGCCAGCAGCTTAGATCTGAACACTGAAGCTTTCTTT. Based on the CDR3 plus reference TRBV7-6 and TRBJ1-1, the full variable domain is GAGVSQSPRYKVTKRGQDVALRCDPISGHVSLYWYRQALGQGPEFLTYFNYEAQQDKSGLPNDRFSAERPEGSISTLTIQRTEQRDSAMYRCASSLDLNTEAFFGQGTRLTVV.

The chain joins TRBV5-1 to TRBJ2-5; D is unresolved. Germline V gives CDR1 SGHRS, CDR2 YFSETQ. Trimming shortened V by 0 bases and J by 2 bases, and 5 bases separated the two germline ends. This CDR3 contains 13 residues. The CDR3 bases are TGCGCCAGCAGCTTGGGCAGGCAAGAGACCCAGTACTTC. Protein product: CASSLGRQETQYF. Variable domain in full (rest from reference TRBV5-1 and TRBJ2-5): KAGVTQTPRYLIKTRGQQVTLSCSPISGHRSVSWYQQTPGQGLQFLFEYFSETQRNKGNFPGRFSGRQFSNSRSEMNVSTLELGDSALYLCASSLGRQETQYFGPGTRLLVL.

The rearrangement links TRBV11-3 to TRBJ1-2; no definite D call. V was shortened by 3 bases and J by 4 bases, with 9 bases between the two germline ends. This CDR3 has 13 residues. The germline V gene encodes CDR1 SGHNT and CDR2 YENEEA. This CDR3 reads CASSFDEGYGYTF. As DNA, the CDR3 is TGTGCCAGCAGCTTCGACGAGGGCTATGGCTACACCTTC. The full variable domain, its missing parts supplied by reference TRBV11-3 and TRBJ1-2, is EAGVVQSPRYKIIEKKQPVAFWCNPISGHNTLYWYLQNLGQGPELLIRYENEEAVDDSQLPKDRFSAERLKGVDSTLKIQPAELGDSAVYLCASSFDEGYGYTFGSGTRLTVV.

A word on this clone: The identical CDR3 is also encoded by other nucleotide sequences in the sample. V usage is TRBV9 and J usage is TRBJ1-2, with a tentative D call TRBD1 (5 bases). The CDR3 spans 14 residues. Germline V gene data show CDR1 as SGDLS and CDR2 as YYNGEE. V lost 4 bases, J lost 4 bases, and 14 bases lay in between. The CDR3 sequence: CASSPGHTAYGYTF. The CDR3, as DNA: TGTGCCAGCAGCCCTGGACACACTGCCTATGGCTACACCTTC.

CDR3 DNA sequence: TGTGCCAGCAGCTTAAAGTCCGGGACTAGCGGCCATGGCTACGAGCAGTACTTC. Protein: CASSLKSGTSGHGYEQYF. The chain couples TRBV11-2 to TRBJ2-7; 11 bases align to TRBD2. The CDR3 runs to 18 residues. Trimming at V came to 2 bases and at J to 3 bases, leaving 12 bases not matched to a gene. CDR1 SGHAT and CDR2 FQNNGV come from the germline V gene. The whole variable domain, filled in from reference TRBV11-2 and TRBJ2-7, reads EAGVAQSPRYKIIEKRQSVAFWCNPISGHATLYWYQQILGQGPKLLIQFQNNGVVDDSQLPKDRFSAERLKGVDSTLKIQPAKLEDSAVYLCASSLKSGTSGHGYEQYFGPGTRLTVT.

Only one count was recorded for this clone. The chain carries TRBV5-1 and TRBJ2-5; D is possibly TRBD2 (6 bases). The CDR3 runs 14 residues. Trimming removed 7 bases from V and 9 bases from J, with 22 bases in between. Germline CDR1 reads SGHRS; CDR2 reads YFSETQ. CDR3 residues: CASGPDEDRGAQYF. CDR3 in DNA: TGCGCCAGCGGCCCCGACGAGGACCGCGGGGCCCAGTACTTC.

J is TRBJ2-5 and V is TRBV18; 9 nucleotides match TRBD2. The CDR3 has 16 amino acids. Germline V gives CDR1 KGHSH, CDR2 LQKENI. Trimming removed 3 bases from V and 3 bases from J; junction bases left unmatched: 8. The DNA for the CDR3 is TGTGCCAGCTCACCTCGGGTAGCGGGAGTGAAAGAGACCCAGTACTTC. It translates to CASSPRVAGVKETQYF. Using reference TRBV18 and TRBJ2-5 for the parts outside the CDR3, the full variable domain is NAGVMQNPRHLVRRRGQEARLRCSPMKGHSHVYWYRQLPEEGLKFMVYLQKENIIDESGMPKERFSAEFPKEGPSILRIQQVVRGDSAAYFCASSPRVAGVKETQYFGPGTRLLVL.

Here the CDR3 reads CASRPGLRGEKLFF. CDR3 bases: TGTGCCAGCAGACCGGGCCTCAGAGGGGAAAAACTGTTTTTT. The chain recombines TRBV27 with TRBJ1-4; D not certain. The ends were cut back, 6 bases at V and 8 bases at J, with 16 bases in the middle. Germline loops: CDR1 MNHEY, CDR2 SMNVEV (reference sequence). The CDR3 is made up of 14 amino acids.

The chain links TRBV11-2 to TRBJ2-3, with TRBD2 matching over 8 bases. J lost 3 bases, V lost 1 base, and 9 bases had no gene match. The CDR3 loop spans 17 amino acids. Germline V gene lookup returns CDR1 SGHAT and CDR2 FQNNGV. CDR3 amino acids: CASSLVGLALGTDTQYF. Here the CDR3 DNA reads TGTGCCAGCAGCTTAGTCGGACTAGCCCTCGGGACAGATACGCAGTATTTT.

The chain recombines TRBV18 with TRBJ2-6; maybe TRBD1 (6 bases). The CDR3 loop spans 15 amino acids. The V end lost 5 bases, the J end lost 4 bases, and 12 bases lay between the germline ends. Germline assignment: CDR1 KGHSH and CDR2 LQKENI. The CDR3 sequence: CASSSTGSGANVLTF. CDR3 DNA sequence: TGTGCCAGCTCATCTACAGGGAGCGGGGCCAACGTCCTGACTTTC.

The chain has TRBV4-1 and TRBJ1-2; 9 bases agree with TRBD1. Losses at the gene ends were 6 bases for V and 2 bases for J; bases not matched to a gene: 4. Germline values: CDR1 MGHRA, CDR2 YSYEKL. The CDR3 contains 14 residues. In nucleotides, the CDR3 is TGCGCCAGCAGACCTGGACAGGGGAACTATGGCTACACCTTC. This encodes CASRPGQGNYGYTF.

V usage is TRBV18 and J usage is TRBJ1-3; 8 nucleotides align to TRBD1. There are 16 residues in the CDR3. Unmatched junction bases numbered 5, after V lost 2 bases and J lost 2 bases. Germline assignment: CDR1 KGHSH and CDR2 LQKENI. CDR3 nucleotide sequence: TGTGCCAGCTCACCAACACAGGGGGGGACTGGAAACACCATATATTTT. Protein product: CASSPTQGGTGNTIYF.

The rearrangement uses TRBV6-5 and TRBJ1-2; D remains ambiguous. Germline values: CDR1 MNHEY, CDR2 SVGAGI. The CDR3 has 13 residues. Trimming removed 2 bases at V and 2 bases at J, with 6 bases between. The CDR3 region has the DNA TGTGCCAGCAGTTACGACCGCAACTATGGCTACACCTTC. The encoded protein is CASSYDRNYGYTF.

This chain uses TRBV11-2 with TRBJ2-5; D may match TRBD1 or TRBD2 (5 bases each). Germline V gene data show CDR1 as SGHAT and CDR2 as FQNNGV. CDR3 length equals 18 residues. Trimming left V 3 bases short and J 1 base short, with 21 bases between. As DNA, the CDR3 is TGTGCCAGCAGCTTCCGAGGCTTCGGGGCAGGGCCCCAAGAGACCCAGTACTTC. Protein product: CASSFRGFGAGPQETQYF. Drawing the rest from reference TRBV11-2 and TRBJ2-5, the complete variable domain is EAGVAQSPRYKIIEKRQSVAFWCNPISGHATLYWYQQILGQGPKLLIQFQNNGVVDDSQLPKDRFSAERLKGVDSTLKIQPAKLEDSAVYLCASSFRGFGAGPQETQYFGPGTRLLVL.

This clone showed up just once. The chain combines TRBV6-6 with TRBJ2-7; D gene unclear. This CDR3 contains 12 residues. Germline CDR1 and CDR2: MNHNY and SVGAGI (reference sequence). The V and J ends lost 6 bases and 3 bases respectively, with 9 bases between them. This CDR3 is CASSSGYYEQYF. In DNA form, the CDR3 reads TGTGCCAGCAGCTCAGGCTACTACGAGCAGTACTTC.

This rearrangement joins TRBV9 to TRBJ2-2; maybe TRBD1 (5 bases). V was shortened by 0 bases and J by 4 bases, with 10 bases between the two germline ends. The V gene's germline CDR1 is SGDLS and CDR2 YYNGEE. The CDR3 contains 15 residues. In DNA form, the CDR3 reads TGTGCCAGCAGCGTAGTCTGGCAGGGCACCGGGGAGCTGTTTTTT. Its protein is CASSVVWQGTGELFF.

This rearrangement joins TRBV28 to TRBJ1-5; D is undetermined. This CDR3 contains 12 residues. CDR1 is MDHEN, CDR2 SYDVKM, per germline. V lost 4 bases, J lost 5 bases, and 6 bases lay in between. CDR3 sequence: CASSSGHQPQHF. The DNA of the CDR3 is TGTGCCAGCAGTTCTGGGCATCAGCCCCAGCATTTT.

The chain recombines TRBV11-2 with TRBJ1-1; D unresolved. V was pared by 1 base and J by 6 bases, with 12 bases between. The CDR3 totals 14 residues. Germline V gives CDR1 SGHAT, CDR2 FQNNGV. The CDR3 protein is CASSLGTQASEAFF. The CDR3, as DNA: TGTGCCAGCAGCTTAGGTACCCAGGCTTCTGAAGCTTTCTTT.

The chain combines TRBV9 with TRBJ1-1; no firm D call. CDR3 size: 13 residues. Germline-derived CDR1 and CDR2 are SGDLS and YYNGEE. Trimming cost V 0 bases and J 7 bases, with 10 bases left between them. The CDR3 DNA follows: TGTGCCAGCAGCGTAGAAGTGTGGGGTGAAGCTTTCTTT. It translates to CASSVEVWGEAFF.

V and J are TRBV5-1 and TRBJ1-4; tentative D call: TRBD1 (6 bases). The germline V and J ends were trimmed by 0 bases and 8 bases, with 14 bases remaining between them. CDR1 SGHRS and CDR2 YFSETQ come from the germline V gene. The CDR3 has 15 amino acids. Written as DNA, the CDR3 is TGCGCCAGCAGCTTGGTCTCGGGGGGCGGCGAAAAACTGTTTTTT. As protein: CASSLVSGGGEKLFF. The full variable domain, completed using reference TRBV5-1 and TRBJ1-4, is KAGVTQTPRYLIKTRGQQVTLSCSPISGHRSVSWYQQTPGQGLQFLFEYFSETQRNKGNFPGRFSGRQFSNSRSEMNVSTLELGDSALYLCASSLVSGGGEKLFFGSGTQLSVL.

The J gene is TRBJ1-1, the V gene TRBV5-1; the D gene is possibly TRBD1 (5 bases). V was shortened by 0 bases and J by 5 bases, with 17 bases between the two germline ends. The CDR3 is made up of 16 amino acids. CDR1 and CDR2 (germline): SGHRS, YFSETQ. CDR3 nucleotide sequence: TGCGCCAGCAGCTTGGACGGACTCCCGGAGGGGACTGAAGCTTTCTTT. Its protein product is CASSLDGLPEGTEAFF.

This clone appeared a single time. The chain carries TRBV19 and TRBJ2-2; no clear D. Germline V gene data show CDR1 as LNHDA and CDR2 as SQIVND (reference sequence). The CDR3 is 15 amino acids. V dropped 7 bases and J dropped 1 base, with 13 bases sitting between them. The CDR3 coding sequence is TGTGCCAGTAAAATCAACTCGCAGAACACCGGGGAGCTGTTTTTT. Translation gives CASKINSQNTGELFF. Looking up the rest from reference TRBV19 and TRBJ2-2 gives the full variable domain: DGGITQSPKYLFRKEGQNVTLSCEQNLNHDAMYWYRQDPGQGLRLIYYSQIVNDFQKGDIAEGYSVSREKKESFPLTVTSAQKNPTAFYLCASKINSQNTGELFFGEGSRLTVL.

The V call is TRBV28, the J call TRBJ1-3, with a possible D match to TRBD1 (6 bases). Between the trimmed V and J ends, which lost 4 bases and 0 bases, there was a span of 19 bases. This CDR3 region has 18 residues. Looked up from germline, CDR1 is MDHEN and CDR2 is SYDVKM. The CDR3 region has the DNA TGTGCCAGCAGTTCATGGGCACGGGGGGCCGGCTCTGGAAACACCATATATTTT. Amino acids: CASSSWARGAGSGNTIYF.

The chain couples TRBV2 to TRBJ2-5; D may be TRBD1 (6 bases). Germline V gives CDR1 SNHLY, CDR2 FYNNEI. The CDR3 is 15 amino acids. Trimming removed 6 bases from V and 5 bases from J, with 19 bases in between. CDR3 amino acids: CASRTWGIQGETQYF. The CDR3 DNA reads TGTGCCAGCAGAACTTGGGGAATTCAGGGGGAGACCCAGTACTTC.